This T cell receptor (beta chain) appears in the sequencing data of a study of T cell responses to AZD1222 COVID-19 vaccine. Study as a whole: Second-dose intervals near 4 or 12 weeks were combined.

Points on this clone: Antigen: not known.

Germline CDR1 and CDR2: MNHEY and SVGEGT. V dropped 2 bases and J dropped 2 bases, with 9 bases sitting between them. This CDR3 comprises 14 residues. The method was immunoSEQ multiplex PCR; TCRdb's version includes in-frame clones alone and lacks a portion of them. The sample gives roughly 130,000 clones, just under 95% of which show up once; around 6.6% is in the top ten. General study results and limits: Rises in breadth and depth of Spike-specific TCRs came after two AZD1222 doses. Along spike, vaccine-associated CD4 TCRs were found throughout, with dominance at 160-218 and 743-854. Just 6 or 7 people given AZD1222 tested seropositive at baseline.

The chain carries TRBV6-2 or TRBV6-3 and TRBJ1-2; weak D call: TRBD1 (6 bases). The input for sequencing was peripheral blood, taken on day 0 of AZD1222 vaccination. The clonotype was recovered from an adult in good health. CDR3 region: CASSYPTGNYGYTF. Written as DNA, the CDR3 is TGTGCCAGCAGTTACCCGACAGGAAACTATGGCTACACCTTC.